These 30 T cell receptor beta chains came from one sample sequenced in a study of spatial heterogeneity in lung cancer. MiXCR, run by TCRdb on the 5' RACE reads, gives a single entry per CDR3 protein. The repertoire has about 10,000 distinct CDR3 sequences, roughly 5% of them found once; the top ten carry more than 20%. As to time point: sample taken at primary tumor resection. Tumor, nontumor lung or frozen PBMC supplied whole RNA, sequenced without sorting. The sample consisted of PBMCs, taken at surgery. The receptors derive from a male donor with early-stage non-small cell lung cancer.

This clonotype was observed many times. The V gene is TRBV19, the J gene TRBJ1-1; possible D gene TRBD1, 6 bases. The CDR3 has 14 residues. Germline V CDR1 and CDR2: LNHDA, SQIVND (reference sequence). Trimming cost V 3 bases and J 3 bases, with 11 bases left between them. CDR3 protein: CASSIAGVDTEAFF. In DNA, the CDR3 is TGTGCCAGTAGTATTGCAGGGGTGGACACTGAAGCTTTCTTT.

This clonotype came up many times. The gene calls are TRBV29-1 and TRBJ2-7; 11 nucleotides match TRBD1. Germline V CDR1 and CDR2: SQVTM, ANQGSEA. The J segment lost 7 bases and the V segment lost 5 bases, leaving 7 bases of the junction unmatched. This CDR3 contains 13 residues. In DNA, the CDR3 is TGCAGCGTTCGGACAGGGGGCGGGGGAGAGCAGTACTTC. This sequence encodes CSVRTGGGGEQYF.

In this sample, this clonotype turned up many times. V and J are TRBV4-2 and TRBJ1-1, with 7 nucleotides matching TRBD1. The CDR3 is 15 amino acids. The V segment lost 4 bases and the J segment 8 bases; nucleotides outside the gene matches: 13. Germline values: CDR1 LGHNA, CDR2 YNFKEQ. CDR3: CASSRGQAIGAEAFF. DNA for the CDR3: TGTGCCAGCAGCCGCGGACAGGCTATAGGGGCAGAAGCTTTCTTT.

This clonotype was detected ten times or more. This chain joins TRBV20-1 and TRBJ2-3; D not resolved. The CDR3 contains 12 residues. Trimming removed 3 bases from V and 4 bases from J, with 8 bases in between. Germline-derived CDR1 and CDR2 are DFQATT and SNEGSKA (reference sequence). For the CDR3, the DNA is TGCAGTGCTAGTCGGATTGCAGATACGCAGTATTTT. Encoded protein: CSASRIADTQYF.

This clonotype has ten or more counts. The J gene is TRBJ2-1, the V gene TRBV29-1, with 9 nucleotides matching TRBD2. Germline lookup yields CDR1 SQVTM and CDR2 ANQGSEA. This CDR3 is built from 14 residues. V lost 6 bases to trimming and J lost 2 bases; unmatched junction nucleotides: 5. The CDR3 nucleotides are TGCAGCGTATCTAGCGGGGCAGCCTACAATGAGCAGTTCTTC. It translates to CSVSSGAAYNEQFF.

This clonotype was seen many times. The chain carries TRBV20-1 and TRBJ2-7; D remains unclear. Germline values: CDR1 DFQATT, CDR2 SNEGSKA (reference sequence). This CDR3 is built from 12 residues. Trimming took 5 bases from V and 5 from J, leaving 13 bases between them. The CDR3 reads CSAGPPLDEQYF. The CDR3 coding sequence is TGCAGTGCTGGACCCCCCCTCGACGAGCAGTACTTC.

This clonotype appeared many times. CDR3 loop: CASSLSLPNEKLFF. The CDR3 region has the DNA TGTGCCAGCAGCTTATCCCTGCCTAATGAAAAACTGTTTTTT. The chain carries TRBV7-9 and TRBJ1-4; D remains ambiguous. In germline, CDR1 is SEHNR, CDR2 FQNEAQ (reference sequence). V dropped 2 bases and J dropped 3 bases, with 7 bases sitting between them. The CDR3 covers 14 residues.

This chain uses TRBV20-1 with TRBJ2-7, with 8 bases lining up with TRBD1. The V segment lost 1 base and the J segment 0 bases; nucleotides outside the gene matches: 2. This CDR3 comprises 14 residues. Germline values: CDR1 DFQATT, CDR2 SNEGSKA (reference sequence). The DNA of the CDR3 is TGCAGTGCTAGAGTTGGGACAGGCTCCTACGAGCAGTACTTC. As protein: CSARVGTGSYEQYF.

The rearrangement links TRBV5-1 to TRBJ2-3, with D perhaps TRBD1 or TRBD2 (6 bases each). Trimming left V 0 bases short and J 5 bases short, with 10 bases between. This CDR3 is built from 14 residues. Germline CDR1 is SGHRS and CDR2 is YFSETQ. CDR3 protein: CASSLDGGGDTQYF. DNA for the CDR3: TGCGCCAGCAGCTTGGACGGGGGCGGAGATACGCAGTATTTT. The whole variable domain, remainder taken from reference TRBV5-1 and TRBJ2-3, is KAGVTQTPRYLIKTRGQQVTLSCSPISGHRSVSWYQQTPGQGLQFLFEYFSETQRNKGNFPGRFSGRQFSNSRSEMNVSTLELGDSALYLCASSLDGGGDTQYFGPGTRLTVL.

This clonotype appeared a few times. V gene TRBV11-3 combines with J gene TRBJ2-5; D is perhaps TRBD2 (5 bases). Trimming took 1 base from V and 3 from J, leaving 6 bases between them. The CDR3 is 13 amino acids. In germline, CDR1 is SGHNT, CDR2 YENEEA. The CDR3: CASSLGGKETQYF. CDR3 sequence (DNA): TGTGCCAGCAGCTTAGGAGGGAAAGAGACCCAGTACTTC.

This clonotype has a count of ten or more. The J gene is TRBJ2-5, the V gene TRBV7-9; 8 positions match TRBD2. This CDR3 has 13 residues. The V gene end was trimmed by 9 bases and the J gene end by 2 bases; junction bases not matched to a gene: 5. The germline CDR1 and CDR2 sequences are SEHNR and FQNEAQ (reference sequence). The chain's CDR3 is CASSIAGQETQYF. Written as DNA, the CDR3 is TGTGCCAGTTCTATAGCGGGACAAGAGACCCAGTACTTC.

This clonotype was found many times. The chain recombines TRBV28 with TRBJ1-5, with D possibly being TRBD1 (6 bases). This CDR3 comprises 14 residues. The germline CDR1 and CDR2 sequences are MDHEN and SYDVKM. Trimming removed 6 bases at V and 5 bases at J, with 14 bases between. CDR3: CASRPEGGHQPQHF. The CDR3 coding sequence is TGTGCCAGCAGACCCGAGGGGGGTCATCAGCCCCAGCATTTT.

This clonotype occurred many times. The chain links TRBV29-1 to TRBJ2-5; 8 nucleotides align to TRBD2. Germline V lookup: CDR1 SQVTM, CDR2 ANQGSEA. CDR3 size: 13 residues. Trimming cost V 1 base and J 4 bases; bases outside gene matches: 2. The CDR3 coding sequence is TGCAGCGTTGAAGGGCTAGCGGGAGAGACCCAGTACTTC. It translates to CSVEGLAGETQYF.

This clonotype appeared many times. The V call is TRBV28, the J call TRBJ2-7, with 8 bases matching TRBD1. This CDR3 has 14 amino acids. Per germline, CDR1 MDHEN and CDR2 SYDVKM. Unmatched junction bases numbered 6, after V lost 5 bases and J lost 3 bases. CDR3 DNA: TGTGCCAGCAGTACCCCGACAGGGGACTACGAGCAGTACTTC. Translation: CASSTPTGDYEQYF. Filled out from reference TRBV28 and TRBJ2-7, the complete variable domain reads DVKVTQSSRYLVKRTGEKVFLECVQDMDHENMFWYRQDPGLGLRLIYFSYDVKMKEKGDIPEGYSVSREKKERFSLILESASTNQTSMYLCASSTPTGDYEQYFGPGTRLTVT.

This clonotype was picked up many times. The chain uses TRBV28 and TRBJ1-3; D possibly corresponds to TRBD1 (5 bases). V was shortened by 5 bases and J by 0 bases, with 5 bases between the two germline ends. The CDR3 has 13 amino acids. Per germline, CDR1 MDHEN and CDR2 SYDVKM. The CDR3 DNA follows: TGTGCCAGCAGTAGGGGCTCTGGAAACACCATATATTTT. Its translation is CASSRGSGNTIYF.

This clonotype appeared many times. The CDR3 loop reads CASSSRPEAFF. In DNA, the CDR3 is TGTGCCAGCAGCTCACGTCCTGAAGCTTTCTTT. The rearrangement joins TRBV7-9 to TRBJ1-1; D is ambiguous. V lost 4 bases to trimming and J lost 6 bases, with 6 bases between them. This CDR3 spans 11 amino acids. In germline, CDR1 is SEHNR, CDR2 FQNEAQ (reference sequence).

The V and J genes are TRBV4-1 and TRBJ1-2, with 8 positions matching TRBD1. Germline trimming cut 2 bases from V and 4 bases from J; bases unmatched to any gene: 6. Germline loops: CDR1 MGHRA, CDR2 YSYEKL. The CDR3 covers 15 residues. The CDR3 DNA is TGCGCCAGCAGCCAACAGGGGGCGACGGGCTATGGCTACACCTTC. Residues: CASSQQGATGYGYTF.

This clonotype was seen a handful of times. The chain uses TRBV28 and TRBJ1-2, with TRBD1 matching over 7 bases. Germline V lookup: CDR1 MDHEN, CDR2 SYDVKM. The CDR3 extends over 12 amino acids. V lost 5 bases and J lost 7; bases outside the gene matches: 4. CDR3 nucleotide sequence: TGTGCCAGCAGTCGTCAGGGGGGTGGCTACACCTTC. This sequence encodes CASSRQGGGYTF.

Ten or more counts support this clonotype. V usage is TRBV7-3 and J usage is TRBJ2-2; D is unclear. The germline CDR1 and CDR2 sequences are SGHTA and FQGTGA. The CDR3 totals 14 residues. V was cut by 2 bases and J by 2 bases, with 6 bases left in between. This chain's CDR3 is CASSLPDNTGELFF. The CDR3, as DNA: TGTGCCAGCAGCTTACCAGACAACACCGGGGAGCTGTTTTTT.

This clonotype was seen at least ten times. The rearrangement links TRBV5-1 to TRBJ2-5, with 7 bases lining up with TRBD1. Trimming took 3 bases from V and 1 from J; bases not matched to a gene: 6. Germline assignment: CDR1 SGHRS and CDR2 YFSETQ. The CDR3 contains 15 residues. Here the CDR3 reads CASSSVTGIQETQYF. The DNA of the CDR3 is TGCGCCAGCAGCTCGGTGACAGGGATCCAAGAGACCCAGTACTTC.

In its sample, this clonotype is medium-sized (0.01 to 0.1%). This rearrangement joins TRBV3-1 to TRBJ2-7; tentatively, D is TRBD2 (6 bases). The V and J ends lost 1 base and 4 bases respectively, with 11 bases between them. Germline V lookup: CDR1 LGHDT, CDR2 YNNKEL (reference sequence). The CDR3 covers 14 residues. The CDR3 coding sequence is TGTGCCAGCAGCCAAGTTGGGACTGTATACGAGCAGTACTTC. It is translated as CASSQVGTVYEQYF.

This clonotype has at least ten counts. The genes are TRBV6-6 and TRBJ2-5; 7 nucleotides align to TRBD2. The CDR3 has 15 residues. The trim removed 6 bases at V and 0 bases at J, leaving 7 bases unmatched. Per the germline V gene, CDR1 is MNHNY and CDR2 is SVGAGI (reference sequence). DNA for the CDR3: TGTGCCAGCAGCGGAACCGGGGGGTACCAAGAGACCCAGTACTTC. Its protein product is CASSGTGGYQETQYF.

The chain recombines TRBV28 with TRBJ2-1, with 7 bases lining up with TRBD1. The CDR3 totals 11 residues. The trim removed 3 bases at V and 15 bases at J, leaving 5 bases unmatched. CDR1 MDHEN and CDR2 SYDVKM come from the germline V gene. The CDR3 loop is CASSLGRQGFF. CDR3 nucleotide sequence: TGTGCCAGCAGTTTGGGGAGACAGGGGTTCTTC.

This clonotype is judged medium-sized (0.01 to 0.1%). The rearrangement uses TRBV6-6 and TRBJ2-3, with 8 bases identical to TRBD2. V shed 8 bases, J shed 5 bases, and the junction held 18 bases outside the gene matches. The CDR3 is 17 residues long. CDR1 MNHNY and CDR2 SVGAGI come from the germline V gene (reference sequence). CDR3 residues: CASLGGGIRAGGDTQYF. CDR3 in DNA: TGTGCCAGCCTCGGTGGCGGGATACGTGCGGGGGGAGATACGCAGTATTTT.

Many counts were recorded for this clonotype. The gene calls are TRBV7-9 and TRBJ2-4; a possible D gene is TRBD2 (6 bases). The germline gives CDR1 SEHNR, CDR2 FQNEAQ (reference sequence). The CDR3 extends over 13 amino acids. The V and J ends lost 3 bases and 6 bases respectively, with 9 bases between them. CDR3 coding DNA: TGTGCCAGCAGCTTTCGGGGGTCAAACATTCAGTACTTC. The encoded protein is CASSFRGSNIQYF. The whole variable domain, filled in from reference TRBV7-9 and TRBJ2-4, reads DTGVSQNPRHKITKRGQNVTFRCDPISEHNRLYWYRQTLGQGPEFLTYFQNEAQLEKSRLLSDRFSAERPKGSFSTLEIQRTEQGDSAMYLCASSFRGSNIQYFGAGTRLSVL.

With respect to this clonotype: A single base separates this from a much larger clone, so it may be a read error. This rearrangement joins TRBV20-1 to TRBJ2-7, with 7 nucleotides matching TRBD1. The CDR3 extends over 14 amino acids. The V gene's germline CDR1 is DFQATT and CDR2 SNEGSKA (reference sequence). After removal of 3 bases from V and 6 bases from J, the junction contained 11 bases not matched to a gene. The CDR3 DNA is TGCAGTGCTAGCCTCCAGACCAGGGGGTTCGAGCAGTACTTC. Its protein product is CSASLQTRGFEQYF.

Many counts were recorded for this clonotype. The genes are TRBV15 and TRBJ2-1; possibly TRBD1 for D (5 bases). The CDR3 extends over 16 amino acids. The germline V gene has CDR1 LNHNV and CDR2 YYDKDF (reference sequence). The V end lost 5 bases, the J end lost 3 bases, and 17 bases lay between the germline ends. The CDR3 DNA follows: TGTGCCACCAGCGCGCAGACAGCGCCTAGCTACAATGAGCAGTTCTTC. Its translation: CATSAQTAPSYNEQFF. Full variable domain (outside the CDR3, taken from reference TRBV15 and TRBJ2-1): DAMVIQNPRYQVTQFGKPVTLSCSQTLNHNVMYWYQQKSSQAPKLLFHYYDKDFNNEADTPDNFQSRRPNTSFCFLDIRSPGLGDTAMYLCATSAQTAPSYNEQFFGPGTRLTVL.

This clonotype is termed medium-sized. The chain has TRBV2 and TRBJ2-6; D is ambiguous. The CDR3 runs 12 residues. The germline V and J ends were trimmed by 11 bases and 0 bases, with 5 bases remaining between them. Germline V gives CDR1 SNHLY, CDR2 FYNNEI. CDR3 sequence (DNA): TGTGCCCGTGACTCTGGGGCCAACGTCCTGACTTTC. This translates into CARDSGANVLTF.

The gene calls are TRBV29-1 and TRBJ2-1; 7 bases agree with TRBD1. The CDR3 covers 13 residues. After removal of 7 bases from V and 3 bases from J, the junction contained 6 bases not matched to a gene. From germline, CDR1 is SQVTM and CDR2 ANQGSEA. CDR3 nucleotide sequence: TGCAGCGCCGAAGGACAGGACTACAATGAGCAGTTCTTC. Amino acid sequence: CSAEGQDYNEQFF.

This clonotype came up a few times. The V and J genes are TRBV7-9 and TRBJ2-3; 10 nucleotides line up with TRBD2. Trimming removed 4 bases from V and 6 bases from J; junction bases left unmatched: 10. This CDR3 contains 16 residues. Per germline, CDR1 SEHNR and CDR2 FQNEAQ (reference sequence). The CDR3 sequence is CASSSRGAGGTDTQYF. CDR3 sequence (DNA): TGTGCCAGCAGCTCCAGGGGAGCGGGAGGGACGGATACGCAGTATTTT.